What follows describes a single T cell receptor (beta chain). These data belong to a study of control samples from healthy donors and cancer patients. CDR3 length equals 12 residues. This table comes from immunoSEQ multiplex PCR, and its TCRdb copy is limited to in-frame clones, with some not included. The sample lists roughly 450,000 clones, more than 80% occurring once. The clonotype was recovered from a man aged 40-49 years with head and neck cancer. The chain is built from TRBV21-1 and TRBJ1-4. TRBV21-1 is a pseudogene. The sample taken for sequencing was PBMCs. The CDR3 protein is CASSKALEKLFF. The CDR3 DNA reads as TGTGCCAGCAGCAAAGCGCTAGAAAAACTGTTTTTT.